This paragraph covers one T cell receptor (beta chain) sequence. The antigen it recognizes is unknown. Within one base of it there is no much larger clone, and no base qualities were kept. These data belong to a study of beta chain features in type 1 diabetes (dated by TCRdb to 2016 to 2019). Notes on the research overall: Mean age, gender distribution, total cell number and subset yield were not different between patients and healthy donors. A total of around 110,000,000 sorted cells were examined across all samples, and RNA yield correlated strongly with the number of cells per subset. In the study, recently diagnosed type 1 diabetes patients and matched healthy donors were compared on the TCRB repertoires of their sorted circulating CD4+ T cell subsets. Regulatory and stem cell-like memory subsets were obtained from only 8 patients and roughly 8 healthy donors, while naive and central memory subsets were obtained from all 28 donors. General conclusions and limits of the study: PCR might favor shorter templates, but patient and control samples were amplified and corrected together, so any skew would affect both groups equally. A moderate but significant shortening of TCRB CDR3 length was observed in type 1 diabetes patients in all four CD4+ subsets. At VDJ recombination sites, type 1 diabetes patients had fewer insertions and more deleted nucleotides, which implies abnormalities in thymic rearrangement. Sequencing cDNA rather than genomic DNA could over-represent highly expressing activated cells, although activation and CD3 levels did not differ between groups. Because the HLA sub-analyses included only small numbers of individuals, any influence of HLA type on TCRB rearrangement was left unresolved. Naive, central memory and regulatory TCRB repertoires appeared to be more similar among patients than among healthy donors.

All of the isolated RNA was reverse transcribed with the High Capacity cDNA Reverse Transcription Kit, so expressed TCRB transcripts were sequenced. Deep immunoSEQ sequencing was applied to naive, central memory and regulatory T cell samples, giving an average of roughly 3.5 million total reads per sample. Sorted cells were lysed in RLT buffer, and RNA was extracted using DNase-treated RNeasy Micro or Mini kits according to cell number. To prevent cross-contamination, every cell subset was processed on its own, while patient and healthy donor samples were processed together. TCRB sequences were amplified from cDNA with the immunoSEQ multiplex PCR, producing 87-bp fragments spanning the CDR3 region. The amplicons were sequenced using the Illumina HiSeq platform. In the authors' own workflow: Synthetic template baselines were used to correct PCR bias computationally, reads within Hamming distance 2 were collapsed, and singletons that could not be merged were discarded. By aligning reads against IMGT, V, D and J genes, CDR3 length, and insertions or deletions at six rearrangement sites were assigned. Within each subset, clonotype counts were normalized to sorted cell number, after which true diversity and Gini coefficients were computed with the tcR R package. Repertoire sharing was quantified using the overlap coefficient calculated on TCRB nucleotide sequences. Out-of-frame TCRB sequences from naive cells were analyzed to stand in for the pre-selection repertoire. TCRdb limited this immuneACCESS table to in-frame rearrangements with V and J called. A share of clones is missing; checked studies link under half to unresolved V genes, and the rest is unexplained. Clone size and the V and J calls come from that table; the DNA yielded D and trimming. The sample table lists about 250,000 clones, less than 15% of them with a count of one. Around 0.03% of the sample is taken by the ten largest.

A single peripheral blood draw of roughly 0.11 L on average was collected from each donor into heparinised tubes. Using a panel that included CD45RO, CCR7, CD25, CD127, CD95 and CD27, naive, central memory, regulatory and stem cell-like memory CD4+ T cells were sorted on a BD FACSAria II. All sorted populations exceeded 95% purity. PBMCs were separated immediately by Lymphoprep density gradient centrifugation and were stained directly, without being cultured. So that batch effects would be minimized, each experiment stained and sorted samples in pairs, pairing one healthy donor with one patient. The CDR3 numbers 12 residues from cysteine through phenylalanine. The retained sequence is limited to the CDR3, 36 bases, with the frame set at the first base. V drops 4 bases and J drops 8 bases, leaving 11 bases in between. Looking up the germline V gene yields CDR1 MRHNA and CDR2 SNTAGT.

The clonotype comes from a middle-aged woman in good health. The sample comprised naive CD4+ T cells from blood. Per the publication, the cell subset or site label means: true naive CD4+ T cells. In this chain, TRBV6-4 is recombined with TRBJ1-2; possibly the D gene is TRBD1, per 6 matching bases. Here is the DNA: TGTGCCAGCAGTGCCGGACAGTCCGGCTACACCTTC. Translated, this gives CASSAGQSGYTF.